The 5 T cell receptor beta chains presented below share a single source sample, sequenced in a study of human T cells and chemical hapten exposure. Stated time point: pre-sensitization, week 0. Sample treatment: therapeutic diphenylcyclopropenone sensitization with weekly scalp DPC. Each CDR3 protein gets one entry after TCRdb re-called the RACE reads with MiXCR. The table lists 300,000 to 450,000 distinct CDR3 sequences, 5% to 6.5% of them singletons, with 2.5% to 3% in the top ten. This specimen was whole blood, taken in connection with sensitization to the hapten diphenylcyclopropenone (DPC). The receptors were gathered from a woman in her forties or fifties with alopecia areata. Some clones in this sample may be carry-over from other donors' samples.

This clonotype has at least ten counts. The chain joins TRBV29-1 to TRBJ2-3; 7 bases are shared with TRBD2. The CDR3 is made up of 14 amino acids. The germline V gene has CDR1 SQVTM and CDR2 ANQGSEA. The V gene end was trimmed by 4 bases and the J gene end by 1 base; junction bases not matched to a gene: 5. The CDR3: CSVVGTTRTDTQYF. Here the CDR3 DNA reads TGCAGCGTTGTAGGGACTACCCGCACAGATACGCAGTATTTT.

This clonotype was picked up many times. V and J are TRBV5-1 and TRBJ2-5, with D possibly TRBD1 on 6 matching bases. Trimming took off 1 base at V and 2 bases at J, with 12 bases between the two ends. The CDR3 runs to 15 residues. Looked up from germline, CDR1 is SGHRS and CDR2 is YFSETQ. The CDR3 sequence: CASSLLARGQETQYF. The CDR3, as DNA: TGCGCCAGCAGCTTGCTCGCCAGGGGTCAAGAGACCCAGTACTTC.

This clonotype has more than one count but fewer than ten. The chain links TRBV7-2 to TRBJ2-3; D gene unclear. Trimming removed 1 base at V and 3 bases at J, with 11 bases between. Germline V gene data show CDR1 as SGHTA and CDR2 as FQGNSA. This CDR3 region has 15 residues. The CDR3 nucleotides read TGTGCCAGCAGCTTAGGGGGTTTAAGAACAGATACGCAGTATTTT. It codes for CASSLGGLRTDTQYF.

This clonotype has at least ten counts. The CDR3 DNA is TGTGCCAGCAGTTTTGAGGAGGGGCTCTACTCTGGAAACACCATATATTTT. This translates into CASSFEEGLYSGNTIYF. J is TRBJ1-3 and V is TRBV12-3 or TRBV12-4; a possible D gene is TRBD1 (5 bases). Trimming pared 3 bases from V and 0 bases from J, leaving 15 bases between. The CDR3 contains 17 residues.

CDR3 sequence: CASSFRGVNSPLHF. CDR3 DNA sequence: TGTGCCAGCAGTTTCCGGGGGGTTAATTCACCCCTCCACTTT. The chain carries TRBV28 and TRBJ1-6; perhaps TRBD1 as D (5 bases). The CDR3 extends over 14 amino acids. Trimming stripped 3 bases from V and 6 bases from J, with 9 bases between. CDR1 MDHEN and CDR2 SYDVKM come from the germline V gene.